A single sample is the source of the 13 T cell receptor beta chains below, sequenced in a study of cytomegalovirus exposure and HLA in healthy donors. The PCR made use of 60 Vbeta and 13 Jbeta primers. Data came from immunoSEQ multiplex PCR; TCRdb stores just in-frame clones and leaves some out. The table lists about 160,000 clones, about 80% of them singletons. The sequenced material came from PBMCs. The receptors originated from a man aged 18 to 30 in good health and CMV-seropositive.

In this sample, this clone turned up a few times. This sequence joins TRBV7-2 and TRBJ2-7, with TRBD2 identical over 10 bases. CDR1 and CDR2 (germline): SGHTA, FQGNSA. V shed 4 bases, J shed 7 bases, and the junction held 10 bases outside the gene matches. The CDR3 is 15 residues long. CDR3 DNA: TGTGCCAGCAGCTCCCTCCTAGCGGGGGTGGGGGAGCAGTACTTC. It is translated as CASSSLLAGVGEQYF.

J is TRBJ1-4 and V is TRBV11-2; TRBD1 matches at 7 bases. Germline V gene lookup returns CDR1 SGHAT and CDR2 FQNNGV. There are 15 residues in the CDR3. Losses at the gene ends were 4 bases for V and 8 bases for J; bases not matched to a gene: 10. The CDR3 nucleotides read TGTGCCAGCAGCTCCATCGGGGTGACAGGGGAAAAACTGTTTTTT. This encodes CASSSIGVTGEKLFF. Looking up the rest from reference TRBV11-2 and TRBJ1-4 gives the full variable domain: EAGVAQSPRYKIIEKRQSVAFWCNPISGHATLYWYQQILGQGPKLLIQFQNNGVVDDSQLPKDRFSAERLKGVDSTLKIQPAKLEDSAVYLCASSSIGVTGEKLFFGSGTQLSVL.

The V gene is TRBV5-1, the J gene TRBJ1-1; TRBD1 is a possible D gene (5 bases). The CDR3 length is 14 residues. V was cut by 3 bases and J by 1 base, with 10 bases left in between. Germline CDR1 and CDR2: SGHRS and YFSETQ. The CDR3 here is CASSSIQGNTEAFF. The CDR3 DNA reads as TGCGCCAGCAGCTCAATTCAGGGGAACACTGAAGCTTTCTTT. The entire variable domain, with the rest obtained from reference TRBV5-1 and TRBJ1-1, is as follows: KAGVTQTPRYLIKTRGQQVTLSCSPISGHRSVSWYQQTPGQGLQFLFEYFSETQRNKGNFPGRFSGRQFSNSRSEMNVSTLELGDSALYLCASSSIQGNTEAFFGQGTRLTVV.

The chain uses TRBV18 and TRBJ2-3; 8 bases line up with TRBD1. The CDR3 has 17 residues. V dropped 3 bases and J dropped 6; count of bases not matched to a gene: 14. CDR1 is KGHSH, CDR2 LQKENI, per germline. The CDR3 DNA reads TGTGCCAGCTCACCTATGGGCTTGCAGGGGGCTTGGGATACGCAGTATTTT. Protein: CASSPMGLQGAWDTQYF.

The rearrangement uses TRBV5-6 and TRBJ2-7; a weak D match, TRBD2 (6 bases). CDR1 is SGHDT and CDR2 is YYEEEE in the germline V gene. The V gene lost 4 bases and the J gene lost 2 bases, with 10 bases spanning the gap. The CDR3 runs 13 residues. This CDR3 is CASSIGTAYEQYF. The CDR3, as DNA: TGTGCCAGCAGCATTGGGACTGCCTACGAGCAGTACTTC.

The genes are TRBV5-1 and TRBJ2-5, with D uncertain. Trimming took off 0 bases at V and 2 bases at J, with 2 bases between the two ends. From germline, CDR1 is SGHRS and CDR2 YFSETQ. The CDR3 length is 12 residues. The DNA for the CDR3 is TGCGCCAGCAGCTTGGTACAAGAGACCCAGTACTTC. Its translation: CASSLVQETQYF.

This chain uses TRBV4-2 with TRBJ1-3, with D possibly matching TRBD1 (5 bases). Trimming took 3 bases from V and 4 from J, leaving 13 bases between them. The length of the CDR3 is 15 residues. Looked up from germline, CDR1 is LGHNA and CDR2 is YNFKEQ. CDR3 DNA sequence: TGTGCCAGCAGCCAGGTCCCCAGGGAAGGAAACACCATATATTTT. This sequence encodes CASSQVPREGNTIYF.

V usage is TRBV19 and J usage is TRBJ1-5; TRBD1 matches 7 bases. The length of the CDR3 is 13 residues. Germline values: CDR1 LNHDA, CDR2 SQIVND (reference sequence). The J segment lost 5 bases and the V segment lost 7 bases, leaving 5 bases of the junction unmatched. The CDR3 DNA follows: TGTGCCAGTAACTCAGGGGGGTATCAGCCCCAGCATTTT. It is translated as CASNSGGYQPQHF.

There are a few counts of this clone. This chain joins TRBV5-1 and TRBJ2-1; TRBD2 matches 10 bases. The CDR3 length is 14 residues. Per germline, CDR1 SGHRS and CDR2 YFSETQ. V lost 6 bases to trimming and J lost 6 bases; unmatched junction nucleotides: 6. CDR3 loop: CASTLAGVSNEQFF. CDR3 DNA sequence: TGCGCCAGCACCCTAGCGGGAGTTTCCAATGAGCAGTTCTTC.

The chain recombines TRBV29-1 with TRBJ2-7; D is perhaps TRBD2 (6 bases). V lost 4 bases, J lost 6 bases, and 19 bases lay in between. CDR1 and CDR2 (germline): SQVTM, ANQGSEA. The CDR3 loop spans 14 amino acids. CDR3 sequence (DNA): TGCAGCGTTGCTTTGGGGGGAATCCCCCTCGAGCAGTACTTC. Its protein is CSVALGGIPLEQYF.

The count of this clone is one. CDR3 protein: CASSIDHLFGANEQFF. DNA of the CDR3: TGTGCCAGTAGTATAGATCATCTTTTTGGAGCCAATGAGCAGTTCTTC. This sequence joins TRBV19 and TRBJ2-1; D is unclear. The CDR3 is 16 amino acids. Per germline, CDR1 LNHDA and CDR2 SQIVND (reference sequence). V dropped 0 bases and J dropped 6 bases, with 15 bases sitting between them.

The chain joins TRBV6-1 to TRBJ1-2, with a weak D call TRBD1 (6 bases). This CDR3 region has 15 residues. The V and J ends lost 0 bases and 4 bases respectively, with 12 bases between them. Germline CDR1 MNHNS, CDR2 SASEGT. CDR3 in DNA: TGTGCCAGCAGTGAAGCGACAGGTTCATTCTATGGCTACACCTTC. Translation: CASSEATGSFYGYTF.

The rearrangement links TRBV7-8 to TRBJ2-5; D is unclear. The J call may be mistaken, given a closer DNA end match to TRBJ2-7. The CDR3 runs 13 residues. Germline V gives CDR1 SGHVS, CDR2 FQNEAQ. This CDR3 is CASSLVLGYEQYF. The CDR3 nucleotides read TGTGCCAGCAGCTTAGTTCTGGGCTACGAGCAGTACTTC.